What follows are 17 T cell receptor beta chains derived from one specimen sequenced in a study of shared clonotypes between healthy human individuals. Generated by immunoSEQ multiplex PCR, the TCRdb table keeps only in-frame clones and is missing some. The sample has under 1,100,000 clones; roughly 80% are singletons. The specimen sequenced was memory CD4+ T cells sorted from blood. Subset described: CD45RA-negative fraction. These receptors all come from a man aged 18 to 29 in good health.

CDR3 DNA sequence: TGTGCCAGCAGCCCGCGAGGGGGGATTAGCTCCTACGAGCAGTACTTC. Protein sequence: CASSPRGGISSYEQYF. The chain combines TRBV7-8 with TRBJ2-7; TRBD1 or TRBD2 may be the D gene (6 bases each). The V gene's germline CDR1 is SGHVS and CDR2 FQNEAQ. Trimming cost V 5 bases and J 0 bases, with 17 bases left between them. This CDR3 spans 16 amino acids.

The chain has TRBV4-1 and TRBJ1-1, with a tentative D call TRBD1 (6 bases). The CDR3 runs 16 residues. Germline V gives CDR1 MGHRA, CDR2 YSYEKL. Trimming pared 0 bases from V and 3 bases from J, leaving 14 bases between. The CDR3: CASSQDGTRGDTEAFF. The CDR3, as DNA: TGCGCCAGCAGCCAAGATGGGACACGGGGGGACACTGAAGCTTTCTTT.

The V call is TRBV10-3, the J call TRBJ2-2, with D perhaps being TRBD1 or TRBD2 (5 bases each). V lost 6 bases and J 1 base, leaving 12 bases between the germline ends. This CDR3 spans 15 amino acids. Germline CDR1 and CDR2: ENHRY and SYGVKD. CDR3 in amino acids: CAIRHGTENTGELFF. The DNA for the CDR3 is TGTGCCATCAGGCACGGGACCGAGAACACCGGGGAGCTGTTTTTT.

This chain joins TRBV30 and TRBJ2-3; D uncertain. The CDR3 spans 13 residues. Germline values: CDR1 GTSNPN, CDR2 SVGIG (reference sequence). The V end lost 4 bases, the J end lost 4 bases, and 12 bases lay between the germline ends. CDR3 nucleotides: TGTGCCTGGACCTACGCCGGACCAGATACGCAGTATTTT. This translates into CAWTYAGPDTQYF.

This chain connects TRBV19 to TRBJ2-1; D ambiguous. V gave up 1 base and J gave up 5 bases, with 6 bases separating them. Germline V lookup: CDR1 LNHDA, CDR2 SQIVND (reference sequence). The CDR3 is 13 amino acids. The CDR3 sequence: CASSIAVNNEQFF. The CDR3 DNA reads TGTGCCAGTAGTATAGCGGTGAACAATGAGCAGTTCTTC.

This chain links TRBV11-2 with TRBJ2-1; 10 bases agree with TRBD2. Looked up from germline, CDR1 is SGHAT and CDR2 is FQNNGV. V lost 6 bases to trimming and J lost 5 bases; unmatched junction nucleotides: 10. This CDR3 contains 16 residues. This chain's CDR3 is CASSPFWLAGDNEQFF. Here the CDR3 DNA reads TGTGCCAGCAGTCCCTTCTGGCTAGCGGGGGACAATGAGCAGTTCTTC.

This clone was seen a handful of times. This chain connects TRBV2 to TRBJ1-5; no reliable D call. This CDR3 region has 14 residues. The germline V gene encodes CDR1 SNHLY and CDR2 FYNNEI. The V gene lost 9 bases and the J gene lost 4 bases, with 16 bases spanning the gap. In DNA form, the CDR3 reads TGTGCCAGTACTACGGGGATTATTAATCAGCCCCAGCATTTT. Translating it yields CASTTGIINQPQHF.

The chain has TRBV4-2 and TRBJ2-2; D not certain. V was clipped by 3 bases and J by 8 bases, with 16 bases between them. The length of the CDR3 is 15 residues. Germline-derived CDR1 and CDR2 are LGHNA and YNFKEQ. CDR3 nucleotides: TGTGCCAGCAGCCAGGTGGGCCTCCTAACAGGGGAGCTGTTTTTT. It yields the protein CASSQVGLLTGELFF.

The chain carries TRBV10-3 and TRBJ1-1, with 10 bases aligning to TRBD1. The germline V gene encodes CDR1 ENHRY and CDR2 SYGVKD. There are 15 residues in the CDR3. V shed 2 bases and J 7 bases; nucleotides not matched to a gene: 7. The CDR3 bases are TGTGCCATCAGTGAGGGGGGACAGGGGTTTGGTGAAGCTTTCTTT. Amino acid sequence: CAISEGGQGFGEAFF.

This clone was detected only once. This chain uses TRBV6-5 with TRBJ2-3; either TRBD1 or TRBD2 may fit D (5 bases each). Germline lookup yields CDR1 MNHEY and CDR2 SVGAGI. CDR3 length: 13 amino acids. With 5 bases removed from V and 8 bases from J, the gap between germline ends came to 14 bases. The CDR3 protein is CASSPYYGGTQYF. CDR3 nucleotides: TGTGCCAGCAGTCCATACTATGGGGGTACGCAGTATTTT.

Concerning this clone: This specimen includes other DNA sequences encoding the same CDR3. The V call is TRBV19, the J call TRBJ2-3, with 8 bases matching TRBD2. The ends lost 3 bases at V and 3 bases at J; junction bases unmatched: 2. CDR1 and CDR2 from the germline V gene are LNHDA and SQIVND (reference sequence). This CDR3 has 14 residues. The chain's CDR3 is CASSISSGTDTQYF. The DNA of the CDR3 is TGTGCCAGTAGTATCTCTAGCGGGACAGATACGCAGTATTTT.

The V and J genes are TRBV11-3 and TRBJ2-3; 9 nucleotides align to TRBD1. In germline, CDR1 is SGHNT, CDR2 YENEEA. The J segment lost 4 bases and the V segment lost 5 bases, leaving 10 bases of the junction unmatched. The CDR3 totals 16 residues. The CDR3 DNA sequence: TGTGCCAGCAGCGCAAATACAGGGGGCTTTTCAGATACGCAGTATTTT. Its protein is CASSANTGGFSDTQYF.

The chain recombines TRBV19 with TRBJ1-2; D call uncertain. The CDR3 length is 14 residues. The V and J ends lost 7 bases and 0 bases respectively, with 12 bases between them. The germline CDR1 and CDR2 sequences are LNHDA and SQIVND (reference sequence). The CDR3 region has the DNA TGTGCCAGTAAAGTACAGACTCCTAACTATGGCTACACCTTC. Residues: CASKVQTPNYGYTF.

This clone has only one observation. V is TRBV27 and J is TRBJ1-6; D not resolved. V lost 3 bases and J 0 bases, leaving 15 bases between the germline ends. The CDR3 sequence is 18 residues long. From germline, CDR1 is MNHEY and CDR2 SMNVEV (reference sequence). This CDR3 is CASSFSGLGASYNSPLHF. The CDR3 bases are TGTGCCAGCAGTTTTTCAGGCCTGGGAGCCTCCTATAATTCACCCCTCCACTTT.

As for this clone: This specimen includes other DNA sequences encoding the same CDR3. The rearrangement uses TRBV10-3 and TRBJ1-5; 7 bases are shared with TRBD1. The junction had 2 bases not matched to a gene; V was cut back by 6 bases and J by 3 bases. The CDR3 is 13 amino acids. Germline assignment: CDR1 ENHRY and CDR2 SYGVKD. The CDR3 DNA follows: TGTGCCATCAGGGGACAGACCAATCAGCCCCAGCATTTT. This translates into CAIRGQTNQPQHF.

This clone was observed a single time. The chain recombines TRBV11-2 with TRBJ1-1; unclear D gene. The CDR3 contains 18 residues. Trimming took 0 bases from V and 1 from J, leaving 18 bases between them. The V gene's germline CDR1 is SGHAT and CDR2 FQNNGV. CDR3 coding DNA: TGTGCCAGCAGCTTAGATGGGTCTCTTACCCGGGCGAACACTGAAGCTTTCTTT. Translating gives CASSLDGSLTRANTEAFF.

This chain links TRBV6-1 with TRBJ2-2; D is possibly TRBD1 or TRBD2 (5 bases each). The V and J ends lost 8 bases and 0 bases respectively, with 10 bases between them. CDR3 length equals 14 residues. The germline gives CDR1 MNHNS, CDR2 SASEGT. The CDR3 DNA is TGTGCCAGCCCGGGACGGACGAACACCGGGGAGCTGTTTTTT. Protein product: CASPGRTNTGELFF.